The rows below give T cell receptor beta chains drawn from one sample of a study of cytomegalovirus exposure and HLA in healthy donors. TCRdb keeps only in-frame clones here, not all; method: immunoSEQ multiplex PCR. The table lists around 100,000 clones, 65% to 80% of them singletons. Source material: PBMCs. Every receptor here comes from a man between 25 and 39 years old in good health and CMV-seropositive. CDR3s include the opening cysteine and the closing phenylalanine or tryptophan. The D gene is left open where the match is weak. Clone sizes are given selectively: once, few, many, or a class where the clone is expanded.

TGTGCCAGCAGCCGGACAGGGGACTATGGCTACACCTTC CASSRTGDYGYTF TRBJ1-2 NA TRBD1 TRBV28
TGTGCCAGCAGGCAGACTAGCGGGGGGCGCACAGATACGCAGTATTTT CASRQTSGGRTDTQYF TRBJ2-3 few TRBD2 TRBV28
TGTGCCAGCAGCTTAGCCCCGGGACAGGGGTGGTATGGCTACACCTTC CASSLAPGQGWYGYTF TRBJ1-2 NA TRBD1 TRBV7-2
TGTGCCAGCAGCTTAGGGGGACTTACGAATGAAAAACTGTTTTTT CASSLGGLTNEKLFF TRBJ1-4 NA NA TRBV13
TGTGCCAGTAGTATCCCAGGGGTCGCTGGCTACACCTTC CASSIPGVAGYTF TRBJ1-2 NA NA TRBV19
TGTGCCAGTAGTACCTTTAACTATGGCTACACCTTC CASSTFNYGYTF TRBJ1-2 few NA TRBV19
TGTGCCAGCAGTTTAGGGAGGACGAGTTTTTTT CASSLGRTSFF TRBJ1-4 NA NA TRBV28
TGTGCCAGCAGCTCAAGAGGGCAAGCAACTAATGAAAAACTGTTTTTT CASSSRGQATNEKLFF TRBJ1-4 NA NA TRBV7-9
TGTGCCAGCAGAGCGGGGGGGGTTCCGCAAGAGACCCAGTACTTC CASRAGGVPQETQYF TRBJ2-5 NA TRBD2 TRBV6-6
TGCGCCAGCAGCCAAGAATTCATTGCCGGACAGACTTTCTACGAGCAGTACTTC CASSQEFIAGQTFYEQYF TRBJ2-7 NA NA TRBV4-1
TGCGCCAGCAGCCACCGTGGGGGTCAGGGGCGCACAGATACGCAGTATTTT CASSHRGGQGRTDTQYF TRBJ2-3 NA NA TRBV4-1
TGTGCCAGCAGTTTATACCGGCAGGGGTCCTATAATTCACCCCTCCACTTT CASSLYRQGSYNSPLHF TRBJ1-6 NA NA TRBV27
TGTGCCAGCTCACCGGGGCAGGGTCGCGACTATGGCTACACCTTC CASSPGQGRDYGYTF TRBJ1-2 NA NA TRBV18
TGTGCCAGCAGCCCTAGGGGGGGCGGAAACACCGGGGAGCTGTTTTTT CASSPRGGGNTGELFF TRBJ2-2 NA NA TRBV7-2
TGTGCCAGCAGCCACCCGGGACAGGATGGCTACACCTTC CASSHPGQDGYTF TRBJ1-2 NA TRBD1 TRBV4-2
TGTGCCAGCAGTTCATCCGGGATCGGACCCGAAAAACTGTTTTTT CASSSSGIGPEKLFF TRBJ1-4 few NA TRBV28
TGTGCCAGCAGTTCCTCCTGGACAGGGGGATGTGGCTACACCTTC CASSSSWTGGCGYTF TRBJ1-2 NA TRBD1 TRBV28
TGTGCCAGCAGCTTAGCCAATGGCGAGCAGTACTTC CASSLANGEQYF TRBJ2-7 NA NA TRBV5-4
TGTGCCAGCAGTGGGAATAGGGGGTCGCACACCGGGGAGCTGTTTTTT CASSGNRGSHTGELFF TRBJ2-2 NA NA TRBV6-1
TGTGCCAGCAGCCCCCGGGACAGGGAAGGTACCTCCTACGAGCAGTACTTC CASSPRDREGTSYEQYF TRBJ2-7 once TRBD1 TRBV7-2
TGTGCCAGCAGCCAAGTCGGCGGGGGTCTCGTCAATGAGCAGTTCTTC CASSQVGGGLVNEQFF TRBJ2-1 NA TRBD2 TRBV4-2
TGTGCCTGGAACCGCGGAGGCAATCAGCCCCAGCATTTT CAWNRGGNQPQHF TRBJ1-5 NA NA TRBV30
TGCGCCAGCAGCTTGGCCGGGACAGGGATGGAAAAACTGTTTTTT CASSLAGTGMEKLFF TRBJ1-4 once TRBD1 TRBV5-1
TGCGCCAGCAGCTCAGCGGGGGGAACCGGGGAGCTGTTTTTT CASSSAGGTGELFF TRBJ2-2 NA TRBD2 TRBV5-1
TGTGCCAGCAGCGTAGGAAGACTAGCGGGGGGGGCAGAGACCCAGTACTTC CASSVGRLAGGAETQYF TRBJ2-5 NA TRBD2 TRBV9
TGTGCCAGACTAAACAGGGGGCACGCCCAAGAGACCCAGTACTTC CARLNRGHAQETQYF TRBJ2-5 NA TRBD1 TRBV19
TGTGCCAGCAGTGAGGAGACAGGGATCCGCTACACTGAAGCTTTCTTT CASSEETGIRYTEAFF TRBJ1-1 NA TRBD1 TRBV2
TGTGCCAGCAGGACCCTCGGGACAGGGGCCAATGAGCAGTTCTTC CASRTLGTGANEQFF TRBJ2-1 NA TRBD1 TRBV11-2
TGTGCCAGCAGTTCTGACAGGATCAGCTCCTATAATTCACCCCTCCACTTT CASSSDRISSYNSPLHF TRBJ1-6 NA NA TRBV28
TGTGCCAGCAACCAGGCCCGCGGGGGCGACAATGAGCAGTTCTTC CASNQARGGDNEQFF TRBJ2-1 NA NA TRBV7-9
TGTGCCAGTAGTAATCGAAGACAGGGGGCCGGGGAGACCCAGTACTTC CASSNRRQGAGETQYF TRBJ2-5 once TRBD1 TRBV19
TGTGCCAGTGCGCGCTCTGGCAATCAGCCCCAGCATTTT CASARSGNQPQHF TRBJ1-5 NA NA TRBV19
TGTGCCAGCAGCTTGACAGGGGGGATGGATCAGCCCCAGCATTTT CASSLTGGMDQPQHF TRBJ1-5 NA TRBD1 TRBV7-3
TGTGCCAGCAGTTACCGGCAGGGGAATTCACCCCTCCACTTT CASSYRQGNSPLHF TRBJ1-6 NA NA TRBV6-5
TGTGCCAGCAGCGTCAGGTCGGATATGGGCAATGAGCAGTTCTTC CASSVRSDMGNEQFF TRBJ2-1 few NA TRBV9
TGTGCCAGCAGTTTTGACAGATACCAAGAGACCCAGTACTTC CASSFDRYQETQYF TRBJ2-5 NA NA TRBV27
TGTGCCAGAAGCCAGGACCGCTGGGAGTGCACTGAAGCTTTCTTT CARSQDRWECTEAFF TRBJ1-1 few NA TRBV5-3
TGTGCCAGCAGCGTAGTTGCCCTAGGGGGGGCTGAGCAGTTCTTC CASSVVALGGAEQFF TRBJ2-1 NA NA TRBV9
TGCGCCAGCAGCCAAGACAGGGGGAGGTACGAGCAGTACTTC CASSQDRGRYEQYF TRBJ2-7 NA NA TRBV4-3
TGCGCCAGCAGCCAAGATATGGACACTGGAAACACCATATATTTT CASSQDMDTGNTIYF TRBJ1-3 NA NA TRBV4-3
TGTGCCAGCAGCTCCAGGAGGGGGCAGTTCTTC CASSSRRGQFF TRBJ2-1 NA NA TRBV5-6
TGTGCCATCAGTCTGGGCGACAGGGGATTAACAGATACGCAGTATTTT CAISLGDRGLTDTQYF TRBJ2-3 NA TRBD1 TRBV10-3
TGTGCCAGCAGTGAGGGCCCGGAAGCAGTTGAGCAGTTCTTC CASSEGPEAVEQFF TRBJ2-1 NA NA TRBV6-4
TGTGCCACCAGCAGAGTATTCTCAGGGGCTGGGGCCAACGTCCTGACTTTC CATSRVFSGAGANVLTF TRBJ2-6 NA NA TRBV15
TGTGCCAGCAGGGGACTAACCAATGAGCAGTTCTTC CASRGLTNEQFF TRBJ2-1 NA TRBD2 TRBV2
TGTGCTAGTGGTTCCCCCACAGGTCTCCGCTATGGCTACCCCTTC CASGSPTGLRYGYPF TRBJ1-2 NA NA TRBV12-5
TGTGCCAGCAGCTTAGGCGGGGGGGCTTGGGAGACCCAGTACTTC CASSLGGGAWETQYF TRBJ2-5 once TRBD2 TRBV7-6